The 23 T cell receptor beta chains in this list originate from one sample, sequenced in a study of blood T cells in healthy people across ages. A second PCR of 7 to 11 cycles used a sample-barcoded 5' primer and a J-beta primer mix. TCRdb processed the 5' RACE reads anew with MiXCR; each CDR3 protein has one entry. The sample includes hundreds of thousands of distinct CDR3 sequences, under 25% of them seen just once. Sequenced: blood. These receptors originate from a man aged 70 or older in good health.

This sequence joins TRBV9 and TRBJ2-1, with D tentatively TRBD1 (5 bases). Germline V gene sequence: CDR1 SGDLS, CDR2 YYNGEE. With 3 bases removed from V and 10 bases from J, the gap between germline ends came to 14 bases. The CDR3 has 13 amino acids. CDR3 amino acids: CASSDLAGREQFF. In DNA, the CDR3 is TGTGCCAGCAGCGACTTGGCAGGGCGGGAGCAGTTCTTC.

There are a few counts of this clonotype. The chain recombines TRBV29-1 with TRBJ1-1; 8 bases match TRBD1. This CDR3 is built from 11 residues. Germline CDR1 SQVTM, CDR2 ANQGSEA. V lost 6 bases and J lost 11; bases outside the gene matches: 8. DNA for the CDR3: TGCAGCGTGGCCGGGACAGGTGAGGCTTTCTTT. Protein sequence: CSVAGTGEAFF.

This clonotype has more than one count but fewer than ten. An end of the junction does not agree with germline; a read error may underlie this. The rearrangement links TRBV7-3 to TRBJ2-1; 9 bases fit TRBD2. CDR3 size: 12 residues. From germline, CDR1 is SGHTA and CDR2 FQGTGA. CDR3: CPAGGTYNEQFF. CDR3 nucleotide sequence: TGCCCAGCGGGAGGAACCTACAATGAGCAGTTCTTC.

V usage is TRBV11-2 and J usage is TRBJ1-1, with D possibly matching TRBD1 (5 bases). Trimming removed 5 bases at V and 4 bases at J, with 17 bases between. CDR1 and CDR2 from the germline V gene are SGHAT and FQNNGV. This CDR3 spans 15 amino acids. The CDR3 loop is CASSPEGGAGTEAFF. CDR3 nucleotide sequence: TGTGCCAGCAGCCCGGAGGGAGGGGCGGGCACTGAAGCTTTCTTT.

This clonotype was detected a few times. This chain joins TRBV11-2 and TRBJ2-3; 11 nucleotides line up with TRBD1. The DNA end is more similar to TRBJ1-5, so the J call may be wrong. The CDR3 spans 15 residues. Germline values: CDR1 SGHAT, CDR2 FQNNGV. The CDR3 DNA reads TGTGCCAGCAGCTCCAGGACAGGGGGCACAGATACGCAGCATTTT. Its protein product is CASSSRTGGTDTQHF.

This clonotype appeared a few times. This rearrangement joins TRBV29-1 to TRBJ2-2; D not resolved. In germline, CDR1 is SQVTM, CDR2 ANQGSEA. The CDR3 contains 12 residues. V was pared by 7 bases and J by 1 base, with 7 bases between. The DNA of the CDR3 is TGCAGCGGCTCGGGGAACACCGGGGAGCTGTTTTTT. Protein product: CSGSGNTGELFF.

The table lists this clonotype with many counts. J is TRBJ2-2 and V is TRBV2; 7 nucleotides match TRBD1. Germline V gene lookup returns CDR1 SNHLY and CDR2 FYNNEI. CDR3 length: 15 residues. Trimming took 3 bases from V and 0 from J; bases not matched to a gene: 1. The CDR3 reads CASSDGTANTGELFF. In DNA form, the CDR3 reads TGTGCCAGCAGTGATGGGACAGCGAACACCGGGGAGCTGTTTTTT.

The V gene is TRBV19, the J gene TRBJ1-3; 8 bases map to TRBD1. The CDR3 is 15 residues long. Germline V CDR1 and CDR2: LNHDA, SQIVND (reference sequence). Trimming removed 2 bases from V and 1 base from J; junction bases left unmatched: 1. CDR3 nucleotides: TGTGCCAGTAGTATACAGGGGGCATCTGGAAACACCATATATTTT. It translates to CASSIQGASGNTIYF.

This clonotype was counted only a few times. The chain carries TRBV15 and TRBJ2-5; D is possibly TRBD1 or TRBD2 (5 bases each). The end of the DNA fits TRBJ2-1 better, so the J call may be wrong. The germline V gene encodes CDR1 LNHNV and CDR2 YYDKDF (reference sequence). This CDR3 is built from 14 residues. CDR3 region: CATSRDFFEGEQFF. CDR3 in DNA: TGTGCCACCAGCAGAGATTTCTTCGAGGGGGAGCAGTTCTTC.

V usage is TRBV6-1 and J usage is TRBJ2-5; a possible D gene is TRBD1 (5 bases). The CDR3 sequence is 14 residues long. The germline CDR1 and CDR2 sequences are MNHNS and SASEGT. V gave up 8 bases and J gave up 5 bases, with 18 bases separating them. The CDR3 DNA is TGTGCCAGCGGTGTACAGGTTGGATGGGAGACCCAGTACTTC. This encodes CASGVQVGWETQYF.

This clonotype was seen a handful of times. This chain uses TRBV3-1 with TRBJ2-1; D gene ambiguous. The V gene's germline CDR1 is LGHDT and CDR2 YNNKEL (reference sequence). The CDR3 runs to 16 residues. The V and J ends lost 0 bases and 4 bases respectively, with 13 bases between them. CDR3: CASSQDATPSYNEQFF. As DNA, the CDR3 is TGTGCCAGCAGCCAAGACGCGACTCCGTCTTACAATGAGCAGTTCTTC.

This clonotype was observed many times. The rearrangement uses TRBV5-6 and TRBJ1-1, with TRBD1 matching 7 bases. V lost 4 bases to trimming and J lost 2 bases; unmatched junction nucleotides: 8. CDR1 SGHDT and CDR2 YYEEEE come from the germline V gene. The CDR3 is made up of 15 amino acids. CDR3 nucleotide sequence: TGTGCCAGCAGCGCGGGGGGACAGCTCAACACTGAAGCTTTCTTT. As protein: CASSAGGQLNTEAFF.

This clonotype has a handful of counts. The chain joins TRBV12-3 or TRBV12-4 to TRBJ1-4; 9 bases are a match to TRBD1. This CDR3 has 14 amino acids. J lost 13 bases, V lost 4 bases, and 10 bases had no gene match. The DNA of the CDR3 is TGTGCCAGCAGTTCGGGGACAGGGTCCTTGACACTGTTTTTT. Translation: CASSSGTGSLTLFF.

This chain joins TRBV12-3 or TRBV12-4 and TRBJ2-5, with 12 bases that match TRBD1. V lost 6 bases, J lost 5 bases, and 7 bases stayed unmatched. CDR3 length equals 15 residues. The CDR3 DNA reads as TGTGCCAGCAGGCAGGGACAGGGGGCATTGGAGACCCAGTACTTC. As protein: CASRQGQGALETQYF.

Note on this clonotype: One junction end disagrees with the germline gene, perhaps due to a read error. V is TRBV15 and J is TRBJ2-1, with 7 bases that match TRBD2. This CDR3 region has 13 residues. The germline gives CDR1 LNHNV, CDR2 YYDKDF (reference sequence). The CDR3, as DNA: TGTGCCGCCAGCAGAGATCAGTGGGACTATCAGTTCTTC. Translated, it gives CAASRDQWDYQFF.

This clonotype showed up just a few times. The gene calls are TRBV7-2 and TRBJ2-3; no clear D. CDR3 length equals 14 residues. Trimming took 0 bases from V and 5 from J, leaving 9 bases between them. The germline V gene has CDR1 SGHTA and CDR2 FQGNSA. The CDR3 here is CASSLAGSVDTQYF. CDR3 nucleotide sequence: TGTGCCAGCAGCTTAGCGGGATCGGTAGATACGCAGTATTTT.

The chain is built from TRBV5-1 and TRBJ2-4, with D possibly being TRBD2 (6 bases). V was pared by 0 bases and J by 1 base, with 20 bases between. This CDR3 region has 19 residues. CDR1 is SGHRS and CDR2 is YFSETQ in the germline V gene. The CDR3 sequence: CASSLVASSRGFAKNIQYF. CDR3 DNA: TGCGCCAGCAGCTTGGTCGCCTCCTCTCGGGGGTTTGCCAAAAACATTCAGTACTTC.

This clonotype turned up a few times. Here the CDR3 DNA reads TGTGCCAGCAGTGAAAAAGGGACAACTAGCACAGATACGCAGTATTTT. Encoded protein: CASSEKGTTSTDTQYF. This chain uses TRBV25-1 with TRBJ2-3; the D gene is possibly TRBD1 (6 bases). The CDR3 consists of 16 residues. CDR1 and CDR2 from the germline V gene are MGHDK and SYGVNS. Trimming left V 2 bases short and J 0 bases short, with 12 bases between.

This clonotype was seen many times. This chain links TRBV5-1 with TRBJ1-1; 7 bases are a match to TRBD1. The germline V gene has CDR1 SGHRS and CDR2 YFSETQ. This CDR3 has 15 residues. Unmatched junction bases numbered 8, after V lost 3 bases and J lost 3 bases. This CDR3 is CASSSEGGGHTEAFF. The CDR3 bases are TGCGCCAGCAGCTCTGAAGGGGGCGGGCACACTGAAGCTTTCTTT.

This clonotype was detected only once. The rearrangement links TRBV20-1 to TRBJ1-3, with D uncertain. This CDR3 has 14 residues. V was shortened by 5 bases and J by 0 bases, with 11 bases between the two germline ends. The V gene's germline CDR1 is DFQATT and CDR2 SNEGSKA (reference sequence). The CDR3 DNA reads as TGCAGTGCTCCACCCCTGAGCTCTGGAAACACCATATATTTT. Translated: CSAPPLSSGNTIYF.

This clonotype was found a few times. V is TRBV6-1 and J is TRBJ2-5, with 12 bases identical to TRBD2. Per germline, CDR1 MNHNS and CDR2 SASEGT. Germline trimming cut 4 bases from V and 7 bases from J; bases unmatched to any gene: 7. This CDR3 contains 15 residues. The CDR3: CASSVGLAGPATQYF. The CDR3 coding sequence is TGTGCCAGCAGTGTAGGACTAGCGGGACCAGCGACCCAGTACTTC.

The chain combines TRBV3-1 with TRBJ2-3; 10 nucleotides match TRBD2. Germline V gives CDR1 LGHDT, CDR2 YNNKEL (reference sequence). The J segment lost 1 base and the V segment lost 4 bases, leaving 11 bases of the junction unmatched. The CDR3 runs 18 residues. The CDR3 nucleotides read TGTGCCAGCAGCCTCCAGCGGGAGGGCCGGGCGGGCACAGATACGCAGTATTTT. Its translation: CASSLQREGRAGTDTQYF.

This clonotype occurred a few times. The CDR3 loop reads CASSYGQGYQPQHF. DNA of the CDR3: TGTGCCAGCAGTTACGGGCAGGGGTATCAGCCCCAGCATTTT. The chain employs TRBV6-5 and TRBJ1-5; possibly TRBD1 for D (6 bases). V was trimmed by 2 bases and J by 5 bases, leaving 10 bases between them. This CDR3 spans 14 amino acids. Germline V gives CDR1 MNHEY, CDR2 SVGAGI.